The present T cell receptor beta chain was sequenced within a study of beta chain features in type 1 diabetes. Broader study findings: Cells carrying high TCR expression could end up over-represented when cDNA is sequenced. People with Type 1 diabetes carried modestly yet significantly shorter TCRB CDR3s in all four CD4+ subsets.

A sort by CD45RO/CCR7/CD25/CD127/CD95/CD27 yielded CD4+ naive, central memory, regulatory and stem cell-like memory cells. All of the sorted populations showed purity greater than 95%. Investigators reverse transcribed all isolated RNA, so they sequenced expressed TCRB transcripts. Only in-frame clones appear in the TCRdb table, and some are missing; sequencing was by immunoSEQ multiplex PCR. The data show about 27,000 clones, with less than 70% seen just once and 1.3% to 1.5% held by the top ten. In the case of this clone: The antigen remains unidentified.

Germline V CDR1 and CDR2: SGHRS, YFSETQ. The CDR3 spans 14 residues. Trimming took 0 bases from V and 7 from J, leaving 13 bases between them. Sequencing was carried out using Tregs from blood. The TCR was taken from a woman aged 18-35 years with type 1 diabetes. The V and J genes are TRBV5-1 and TRBJ2-5, with D possibly TRBD1 on 5 matching bases. CDR3 DNA sequence: TGCGCCAGCAGCTTGGAAGCAGGGTTGTGGACCCAGTACTTC. This encodes CASSLEAGLWTQYF.